Each of the 9 T cell receptor beta chains below was sequenced from the same sample in a study of T cell clones after liver transplantation (dated by TCRdb to 2018 to 2020). The time point label corresponds to: pre-transplant. The library was prepared using the immunoSEQ multiplex PCR assay. TCRdb carries this immuneACCESS record with in-frame sequences only. Its versions omit some clonotypes, under half of them owing to an unresolved V gene in the studies checked, with the rest unexplained. The sample table lists some 75,000 clones, 75% to 90% of them with a count of one. About 0.6% of the sample is held by the ten biggest clonotypes. The source material was CD4+ T cells from blood, sampled before liver transplant. All receptors come from a human donor who received a liver transplant.

The V gene is TRBV28, the J gene TRBJ2-7, with D perhaps given as TRBD1 or TRBD2 (5 bases each). With 7 bases removed from V and 5 bases from J, the gap between germline ends came to 21 bases. Germline V lookup: CDR1 MDHEN, CDR2 SYDVKM. The CDR3 has 15 residues. CDR3 coding DNA: TGTGCCAGCAATAGACCGGGGCCCCCAGCCGACGAGCAGTACTTC. Its protein is CASNRPGPPADEQYF. Filled out from reference TRBV28 and TRBJ2-7, the complete variable domain reads DVKVTQSSRYLVKRTGEKVFLECVQDMDHENMFWYRQDPGLGLRLIYFSYDVKMKEKGDIPEGYSVSREKKERFSLILESASTNQTSMYLCASNRPGPPADEQYFGPGTRLTVT.

This clone was found once. V is TRBV7-8 and J is TRBJ2-1; TRBD2 matches 13 bases. Germline CDR1 SGHVS, CDR2 FQNEAQ. The V and J ends lost 1 base and 9 bases, in that order; junction bases with no gene match: 12. CDR3 size: 18 residues. CDR3 sequence: CASSLVQRLAGGVGEQFF. The DNA for the CDR3 is TGTGCCAGCAGCTTAGTTCAACGACTAGCGGGAGGCGTAGGTGAGCAGTTCTTC.

This chain links TRBV7-6 with TRBJ2-5, with 16 positions matching TRBD2. V lost 7 bases to trimming and J lost 5 bases; unmatched junction nucleotides: 13. Germline loops: CDR1 SGHVS, CDR2 FNYEAQ. The CDR3 loop spans 18 amino acids. CDR3 amino acids: CASTHRGTSGRGKETQYF. CDR3 DNA sequence: TGTGCCAGCACCCACCGCGGGACTAGCGGGAGGGGGAAGGAGACCCAGTACTTC.

V usage is TRBV27 and J usage is TRBJ2-1; 10 nucleotides match TRBD1. V lost 2 bases, J lost 6 bases, and 4 bases stayed unmatched. Germline values: CDR1 MNHEY, CDR2 SMNVEV (reference sequence). This CDR3 spans 15 amino acids. CDR3 loop: CASSLRDRGLNEQFF. CDR3 nucleotide sequence: TGTGCCAGCAGTTTAAGGGACAGGGGACTCAATGAGCAGTTCTTC.

This clone was seen just once. The chain employs TRBV28 and TRBJ2-2; D is perhaps TRBD2 (5 bases). Germline-derived CDR1 and CDR2 are MDHEN and SYDVKM. V was shortened by 5 bases and J by 7 bases, with 11 bases between the two germline ends. This CDR3 is 13 amino acids long. The CDR3 DNA reads as TGTGCCAGCAGTGCACAAGGAGGCGGGGAGCTGTTTTTT. Amino acids: CASSAQGGGELFF.

This clone occurred a few times. The chain employs TRBV28 and TRBJ1-4; perhaps TRBD1 as D (5 bases). V lost 7 bases and J 8 bases, leaving 17 bases between the germline ends. Germline lookup yields CDR1 MDHEN and CDR2 SYDVKM. The CDR3 is made up of 14 amino acids. CDR3 region: CASTTGSAGEKLFF. In DNA, the CDR3 is TGTGCCAGCACTACGGGCTCGGCAGGGGAAAAACTGTTTTTT.

This clone was seen just once. The chain carries TRBV18 and TRBJ2-7; TRBD1 matches at 7 bases. V shed 3 bases, J shed 9 bases, and the junction held 17 bases outside the gene matches. In germline, CDR1 is KGHSH, CDR2 LQKENI. The CDR3 has 16 amino acids. CDR3 in amino acids: CASSPSRDSGGRGQYF. CDR3 DNA: TGTGCCAGCTCACCTTCCCGGGACAGCGGAGGCCGGGGGCAGTACTTC.

This clone has only a few counts. The chain couples TRBV5-1 to TRBJ2-4; 9 bases map to TRBD1. Germline-derived CDR1 and CDR2 are SGHRS and YFSETQ. This CDR3 has 16 amino acids. With V trimmed by 5 bases and J by 7 bases, 13 bases remained unmatched. The CDR3 DNA reads as TGCGCCAGCAGTCAGGACACAGGGGGCTGGGGTAACATTCAGTACTTC. Its translation: CASSQDTGGWGNIQYF.

The table lists this clone with a count of one. The chain couples TRBV18 to TRBJ2-7, with TRBD1 identical over 10 bases. Unmatched junction bases numbered 4, after V lost 2 bases and J lost 6 bases. Germline values: CDR1 KGHSH, CDR2 LQKENI. The CDR3 is 14 residues long. The CDR3 reads CASSPGQGGREQYF. In nucleotides, the CDR3 is TGTGCCAGCTCACCAGGACAGGGGGGACGCGAGCAGTACTTC.